One and the same sample provided the 29 T cell receptor beta chains below, sequenced in a study of blood T cell repertoires in COVID-19. The table came from immunoSEQ multiplex PCR; TCRdb's copy has only in-frame clones and leaves some out. Among 200,000 to 250,000 clones listed, over 70% were seen once. The sequencing sample was made of PBMCs or T cells enriched from blood (not recorded which). These TCRs come from a woman aged 25-40 years who had been exposed to COVID-19.

The chain joins TRBV6-6 to TRBJ1-5, with a possible D match to TRBD1 (5 bases). Germline CDR1 is MNHNY and CDR2 is SVGAGI (reference sequence). The length of the CDR3 is 15 residues. Trimming cost V 6 bases and J 4 bases, with 16 bases left between them. The CDR3 DNA reads TGTGCCAGCAGCCCCAGGGAGGTAAAGAATCAGCCCCAGCATTTT. Amino acids: CASSPREVKNQPQHF.

The chain combines TRBV29-1 with TRBJ2-3, with 13 positions matching TRBD2. The J segment lost 5 bases and the V segment lost 4 bases, leaving 9 bases of the junction unmatched. There are 16 residues in the CDR3. The germline gives CDR1 SQVTM, CDR2 ANQGSEA. CDR3 DNA: TGCAGCGTTGGAACTAGCGGGAGGGCCCGGGTAGATACGCAGTATTTT. Protein product: CSVGTSGRARVDTQYF.

As DNA, the CDR3 is TGTGCCAGCAGGAGGGGACTCAACTATGGCTACACCTTC. This sequence encodes CASRRGLNYGYTF. This rearrangement joins TRBV2 to TRBJ1-2, with a possible D match to TRBD1 (5 bases). The CDR3 extends over 13 amino acids. V lost 6 bases and J lost 2, with 10 bases in between. From germline, CDR1 is SNHLY and CDR2 FYNNEI.

This clone was seen a single time. J is TRBJ1-5 and V is TRBV9; the match to TRBD1 covers 8 bases. The CDR3 is 14 residues long. V gave up 0 bases and J gave up 9 bases; unmatched junction bases: 5. Germline loops: CDR1 SGDLS, CDR2 YYNGEE. The CDR3 DNA is TGTGCCAGCAGCGTAGAGGCAGGGGGCATGCCCCAGCATTTT. Its protein product is CASSVEAGGMPQHF.

CDR3 region: CASSLAGVYGYTF. DNA for the CDR3: TGTGCCAGCAGCTTGGCAGGCGTCTATGGCTACACCTTC. The chain links TRBV5-4 to TRBJ1-2; D remains ambiguous. The CDR3 contains 13 residues. V was trimmed by 0 bases and J by 4 bases, leaving 7 bases between them. In germline, CDR1 is SGHNT, CDR2 YYREEE (reference sequence).

The chain employs TRBV3-1 (or the pseudogene TRBV3-2) and TRBJ1-2; D is possibly TRBD1 (6 bases). The CDR3 extends over 14 amino acids. Germline V gene sequence: CDR1 LGHDT, CDR2 YNNKEL (reference sequence). Deletions cut 2 bases from V and 7 bases from J, with 14 bases between. This CDR3 reads CASSQSTGRGGYTF. CDR3 sequence (DNA): TGTGCCAGCAGCCAATCTACAGGGAGAGGTGGCTACACCTTC.

The J gene is TRBJ1-1, the V gene TRBV27, with 11 bases lining up with TRBD1. V lost 6 bases to trimming and J lost 1 base; unmatched junction nucleotides: 4. Germline CDR1 is MNHEY and CDR2 is SMNVEV (reference sequence). CDR3 length equals 15 residues. CDR3 sequence reads: CASRGQGAWNTEAFF. In nucleotides, the CDR3 is TGTGCCAGCAGAGGACAGGGGGCATGGAACACTGAAGCTTTCTTT.

The J gene is TRBJ2-7, the V gene TRBV11-2, with D perhaps matching TRBD2 (5 bases). There are 13 residues in the CDR3. Germline CDR1 reads SGHAT; CDR2 reads FQNNGV. Trimming shortened V by 0 bases and J by 2 bases, and 5 bases separated the two germline ends. CDR3 in amino acids: CASSLDGAYEQYF. Here the CDR3 DNA reads TGTGCCAGCAGCTTAGACGGGGCCTACGAGCAGTACTTC.

This chain connects TRBV11-2 to TRBJ2-1; a possible D gene is TRBD1 (5 bases). The V and J ends lost 0 bases and 1 base respectively, with 10 bases between them. The CDR3 sequence is 16 residues long. Germline assignment: CDR1 SGHAT and CDR2 FQNNGV. The CDR3 sequence is CASSLDLGASYNEQFF. For the CDR3, the DNA is TGTGCCAGCAGCTTAGATCTTGGGGCATCCTACAATGAGCAGTTCTTC. Filled out from reference TRBV11-2 and TRBJ2-1, the complete variable domain reads EAGVAQSPRYKIIEKRQSVAFWCNPISGHATLYWYQQILGQGPKLLIQFQNNGVVDDSQLPKDRFSAERLKGVDSTLKIQPAKLEDSAVYLCASSLDLGASYNEQFFGPGTRLTVL.

The chain joins TRBV3-1 (or the pseudogene TRBV3-2) to TRBJ2-2; D is unclear. CDR3 length: 12 residues. V lost 5 bases and J 4 bases, leaving 5 bases between the germline ends. From germline, CDR1 is LGHDT and CDR2 YNNKEL (reference sequence). Written as DNA, the CDR3 is TGTGCCAGCAGCACAACCACCGGGGAGCTGTTTTTT. Protein: CASSTTTGELFF.

This chain links TRBV5-6 with TRBJ2-4, with 8 bases matching TRBD2. Unmatched junction bases numbered 16, after V lost 2 bases and J lost 9 bases. This CDR3 spans 17 amino acids. Germline V lookup: CDR1 SGHDT, CDR2 YYEEEE. The CDR3, as DNA: TGTGCCAGCAGCTTTTATAGCGCAGCGGGAGTGCGGGCCATTCAGTACTTC. This sequence encodes CASSFYSAAGVRAIQYF.

The rearrangement links TRBV7-2 to TRBJ2-3; D perhaps matches TRBD1 (7 bases). With 5 bases removed from V and 0 bases from J, the gap between germline ends came to 12 bases. Looked up from germline, CDR1 is SGHTA and CDR2 is FQGNSA. This CDR3 spans 15 amino acids. The CDR3 DNA reads TGTGCCAGCAGCCCAGGGGGGACCAGCACAGATACGCAGTATTTT. This encodes CASSPGGTSTDTQYF.

This clone was seen once. V is TRBV30 and J is TRBJ1-5; D unresolved. Trimming took off 2 bases at V and 4 bases at J, with 9 bases between the two ends. Germline CDR1 GTSNPN, CDR2 SVGIG (reference sequence). The CDR3 loop spans 13 amino acids. CDR3 in DNA: TGTGCCTGGAGTACAGCAGTAAATCAGCCCCAGCATTTT. This translates into CAWSTAVNQPQHF.

V gene TRBV12-5 combines with J gene TRBJ1-1; unclear D gene. The ends were cut back, 6 bases at V and 9 bases at J, with 5 bases in the middle. The CDR3 contains 9 residues. Germline V gives CDR1 LGHNT, CDR2 FRNRAP. As DNA, the CDR3 is TGTGCTAGTGGCAGTCAAGCTTTCTTT. It codes for CASGSQAFF.

A single count supports this clone. The chain employs TRBV4-1 and TRBJ1-5; tentative D call: TRBD1 (5 bases). CDR1 and CDR2 (germline): MGHRA, YSYEKL. This CDR3 has 15 residues. The V end lost 1 base, the J end lost 5 bases, and 12 bases lay between the germline ends. CDR3 in amino acids: CASSQVGGGDQPQHF. DNA for the CDR3: TGCGCCAGCAGCCAAGTTGGGGGAGGGGATCAGCCCCAGCATTTT.

The chain is built from TRBV30 and TRBJ2-7; D gene ambiguous. This CDR3 comprises 11 residues. The V gene lost 0 bases and the J gene lost 5 bases, with 5 bases spanning the gap. CDR1 is GTSNPN and CDR2 is SVGIG in the germline V gene (reference sequence). The CDR3 DNA sequence: TGTGCCTGGAGTGTACTCCACGAGCAGTACTTC. Protein: CAWSVLHEQYF. Drawing the rest from reference TRBV30 and TRBJ2-7, the complete variable domain is SQTIHQWPATLVQPVGSPLSLECTVEGTSNPNLYWYRQAAGRGLQLLFYSVGIGQISSEVPQNLSASRPQDRQFILSSKKLLLSDSGFYLCAWSVLHEQYFGPGTRLTVT.

This sequence joins TRBV7-9 and TRBJ2-1; 11 bases are a match to TRBD2. Germline loops: CDR1 SEHNR, CDR2 FQNEAQ (reference sequence). V lost 5 bases and J lost 4; bases outside the gene matches: 4. The CDR3 loop spans 15 amino acids. CDR3 protein: CASSRLAGTYNEQFF. The DNA of the CDR3 is TGTGCCAGCAGCAGACTAGCGGGAACGTACAATGAGCAGTTCTTC.

This clone was picked up a small number of times. The CDR3 nucleotides are TGTGCCAGCAGGAGAGAGCAGCCCCAGCATTTT. Protein: CASRREQPQHF. The J gene is TRBJ1-5, the V gene TRBV6-6, with D hard to call. The CDR3 totals 11 residues. The V gene lost 6 bases and the J gene lost 7 bases, with 7 bases spanning the gap. CDR1 is MNHNY, CDR2 SVGAGI, per germline (reference sequence).

CDR3 sequence reads: CASSLAGGRADTQYF. The CDR3 region has the DNA TGCGCCAGCAGCTTGGCCGGGGGTCGAGCAGATACGCAGTATTTT. This sequence joins TRBV5-1 and TRBJ2-3, with D possibly TRBD2 on 6 matching bases. The germline gives CDR1 SGHRS, CDR2 YFSETQ. V was shortened by 0 bases and J by 4 bases, with 12 bases between the two germline ends. The CDR3 has 15 residues.

The chain joins TRBV4-1 to TRBJ2-1; 7 nucleotides align to TRBD2. The CDR3 loop spans 12 amino acids. Looked up from germline, CDR1 is MGHRA and CDR2 is YSYEKL. The V and J ends lost 3 bases and 9 bases, in that order; junction bases with no gene match: 2. The CDR3 sequence: CASSHVAGEQFF. In DNA, the CDR3 is TGCGCCAGCAGCCATGTAGCGGGTGAGCAGTTCTTC.

This chain joins TRBV4-1 and TRBJ2-7; TRBD1 matches at 9 bases. The CDR3 length is 17 residues. Germline lookup yields CDR1 MGHRA and CDR2 YSYEKL. V was pared by 0 bases and J by 2 bases, with 8 bases of the junction left unmatched. Here the CDR3 reads CASSQEPPGQGTYEQYF. The CDR3 DNA reads TGCGCCAGCAGCCAAGAACCACCGGGACAGGGAACCTACGAGCAGTACTTC.

The chain uses TRBV6-6 and TRBJ1-1, with a weak D call TRBD1 (5 bases). This CDR3 contains 15 residues. CDR1 is MNHNY, CDR2 SVGAGI, per germline (reference sequence). Trimming took off 8 bases at V and 4 bases at J, with 20 bases between the two ends. The CDR3 region is CASASRRGSATEAFF. The CDR3 bases are TGTGCCAGCGCATCCAGGCGGGGCTCTGCCACTGAAGCTTTCTTT.

The V and J genes are TRBV19 and TRBJ2-2, with D unclear. The V end was cut by 1 base, the J end by 5 bases, with 2 bases between. This CDR3 has 12 amino acids. Germline CDR1 LNHDA, CDR2 SQIVND (reference sequence). The DNA for the CDR3 is TGTGCCAGTAGTATAGCTACCGGGGAGCTGTTTTTT. Translation gives CASSIATGELFF.

This clone was observed once. The chain is built from TRBV3-1 (or the pseudogene TRBV3-2) and TRBJ1-2, with TRBD1 matching 11 bases. V was clipped by 3 bases and J by 7 bases; unmatched bases: 7. This CDR3 is 15 amino acids long. Germline CDR1 and CDR2: LGHDT and YNNKEL (reference sequence). The CDR3 region is CASSHSGQGARGYTF. CDR3 in DNA: TGTGCCAGCAGCCATTCCGGACAGGGGGCTCGTGGCTACACCTTC.

The chain has TRBV28 and TRBJ1-1, with TRBD1 identical over 7 bases. This CDR3 comprises 15 residues. Germline V lookup: CDR1 MDHEN, CDR2 SYDVKM. Germline trimming cut 5 bases from V and 6 bases from J; bases unmatched to any gene: 12. The CDR3 DNA is TGTGCCAGCAGTACTCCCACAGGGGCAGGGGCTGAAGCTTTCTTT. This translates into CASSTPTGAGAEAFF.

The chain is built from TRBV19 and TRBJ2-1; 8 nucleotides match TRBD2. The CDR3 runs to 11 residues. V dropped 5 bases and J dropped 12; count of bases not matched to a gene: 3. Germline V gene sequence: CDR1 LNHDA, CDR2 SQIVND (reference sequence). The CDR3 nucleotides are TGTGCCAGTAGTGTCGCGGGGGGGCAGTTCTTC. It encodes CASSVAGGQFF.

The chain uses TRBV29-1 and TRBJ1-2; D possibly corresponds to TRBD1 (5 bases). The V end was cut by 7 bases, the J end by 5 bases, with 11 bases between. CDR1 SQVTM and CDR2 ANQGSEA come from the germline V gene. The length of the CDR3 is 11 residues. CDR3 loop: CSATTAYGYTF. The CDR3 region has the DNA TGCAGCGCTACGACAGCTTATGGCTACACCTTC.

The chain's CDR3 is CASSLGASTEAFF. The CDR3 region has the DNA TGTGCCAGCAGCTTGGGGGCCTCCACTGAAGCTTTCTTT. The rearrangement joins TRBV5-8 to TRBJ1-1; D ambiguous. Germline CDR1 is SGHTS and CDR2 is YDEGEE. Between the trimmed V and J ends, which lost 0 bases and 4 bases, there was a span of 7 bases. This CDR3 has 13 amino acids.

The rearrangement joins TRBV6-5 to TRBJ2-7; TRBD1 aligns across 7 bases. Germline V gene lookup returns CDR1 MNHEY and CDR2 SVGAGI. This CDR3 is built from 14 residues. J was trimmed by 5 bases and V by 6 bases; bases with no gene match: 10. The CDR3 coding sequence is TGTGCCAGCAGATCCGCAGACAGGGTCCACGAGCAGTACTTC. Amino acid sequence: CASRSADRVHEQYF.